One sample yielded the 19 T cell receptor beta chains listed below, sequenced in a study of shared clonotypes between healthy human individuals. Measured with immunoSEQ multiplex PCR; TCRdb has only the in-frame clones, and not every one. The sample contains a few million clones, 85% to 95% of which appear only once. Sequencing was done on a sample of naive CD4+ T cells from PBMCs. Subset in this sample: CD45RA+ positively selected. The origin of the receptors is a man aged 18 to 29 in good health. Some clones in this sample may be carry-over from other donors' samples.

J is TRBJ2-1 and V is TRBV9, with a weak D call TRBD2 (5 bases). The CDR3 consists of 14 residues. With 4 bases removed from V and 4 bases from J, the gap between germline ends came to 12 bases. The germline V gene has CDR1 SGDLS and CDR2 YYNGEE. The CDR3 DNA reads TGTGCCAGCAGCTCGCCCGGGATTTACAATGAGCAGTTCTTC. Its translation is CASSSPGIYNEQFF.

V gene TRBV28 combines with J gene TRBJ2-7, with a possible D match to TRBD1 (6 bases). V was pared by 4 bases and J by 7 bases, with 20 bases between. Germline loops: CDR1 MDHEN, CDR2 SYDVKM. The CDR3 is 15 residues long. CDR3 loop: CASSSSGTSRKEQYF. The CDR3 nucleotides read TGTGCCAGCAGTTCCTCCGGGACATCCCGGAAGGAGCAGTACTTC.

The gene calls are TRBV6-1 and TRBJ2-1, with TRBD2 identical over 10 bases. Germline CDR1 reads MNHNS; CDR2 reads SASEGT. The CDR3 is made up of 14 amino acids. Germline trimming cut 8 bases from V and 4 bases from J; bases unmatched to any gene: 5. The CDR3: CASDVLAGYNEQFF. CDR3 sequence (DNA): TGTGCCAGCGACGTACTAGCGGGATACAATGAGCAGTTCTTC.

CDR3 nucleotides: TGTGCCAGCAGCCGACCTACCGGGGCCCATAGCAATCAGCCCCAGCATTTT. This encodes CASSRPTGAHSNQPQHF. The chain employs TRBV13 and TRBJ1-5; D is perhaps TRBD1 (5 bases). Looked up from germline, CDR1 is PRHDT and CDR2 is FYEKMQ (reference sequence). There are 17 residues in the CDR3. V lost 5 bases and J lost 0, with 17 bases in between.

V and J are TRBV5-8 and TRBJ2-5; perhaps TRBD2 as D (5 bases). The CDR3 has 15 residues. The germline V gene encodes CDR1 SGHTS and CDR2 YDEGEE. Trimming took 5 bases from V and 3 from J, leaving 17 bases between them. The CDR3 loop reads CASRRPGLGEETQYF. For the CDR3, the DNA is TGTGCCAGCAGGCGGCCGGGCCTCGGGGAAGAGACCCAGTACTTC.

In nucleotides, the CDR3 is TGTGCCAGCAGTTTGTTTGTGGGAGTGGGCCCCGGGGAGCTGTTTTTT. Protein sequence: CASSLFVGVGPGELFF. V and J are TRBV28 and TRBJ2-2; TRBD2 might be the D (5 bases). Trimming shortened V by 3 bases and J by 6 bases, and 17 bases separated the two germline ends. The CDR3 has 16 amino acids. Germline V gives CDR1 MDHEN, CDR2 SYDVKM.

The count of this clone is one. V is TRBV29-1 and J is TRBJ1-1; D call uncertain. V lost 4 bases and J lost 1, with 10 bases in between. The germline CDR1 and CDR2 sequences are SQVTM and ANQGSEA. The CDR3 runs to 13 residues. The CDR3 region is CSVVRATNTEAFF. In nucleotides, the CDR3 is TGCAGCGTTGTACGGGCTACGAACACTGAAGCTTTCTTT. The full variable domain, with the rest looked up from reference TRBV29-1 and TRBJ1-1, is SAVISQKPSRDICQRGTSLTIQCQVDSQVTMMFWYRQQPGQSLTLIATANQGSEATYESGFVIDKFPISRPNLTFSTLTVSNMSPEDSSIYLCSVVRATNTEAFFGQGTRLTVV.

To note about this clone: The sample carries other DNA sequences with the same CDR3. The rearrangement uses TRBV30 and TRBJ2-3; 9 bases map to TRBD2. With V trimmed by 3 bases and J by 0 bases, 1 base remained unmatched. The CDR3 runs 14 residues. Looked up from germline, CDR1 is GTSNPN and CDR2 is SVGIG (reference sequence). CDR3 DNA: TGTGCCTGGAGGACTAGCGGTAGCACAGATACGCAGTATTTT. Translated, it gives CAWRTSGSTDTQYF.

This clone was observed a handful of times. The chain links TRBV5-4 to TRBJ1-4, with 7 bases that match TRBD1. The CDR3 is 15 residues long. Germline V gene lookup returns CDR1 SGHNT and CDR2 YYREEE (reference sequence). V lost 4 bases, J lost 7 bases, and 10 bases stayed unmatched. The CDR3, as DNA: TGTGCCAGCAGCAACGGACAGGCTTTCGGTGAAAAACTGTTTTTT. It translates to CASSNGQAFGEKLFF.

The rearrangement joins TRBV6-6 to TRBJ2-1, with D uncertain. This CDR3 comprises 14 residues. Trimming stripped 5 bases from V and 7 bases from J, with 15 bases between. Per germline, CDR1 MNHNY and CDR2 SVGAGI (reference sequence). The CDR3 DNA sequence: TGTGCCAGCAGTCCAGTCTCGGTAGAGAATGAGCAGTTCTTC. The encoded protein is CASSPVSVENEQFF.

The chain is built from TRBV6-4 and TRBJ1-1; D might be TRBD1 (6 bases). The CDR3 has 14 residues. CDR1 and CDR2 (germline): MRHNA, SNTAGT. With 6 bases removed from V and 11 bases from J, the gap between germline ends came to 22 bases. CDR3: CASSADRGAHPAFF. CDR3 coding DNA: TGTGCCAGCAGCGCGGACCGGGGGGCCCACCCGGCTTTCTTT.

This chain joins TRBV28 and TRBJ2-6; no definite D call. The CDR3 has 15 residues. Germline V gene lookup returns CDR1 MDHEN and CDR2 SYDVKM. The V and J ends lost 4 bases and 2 bases respectively, with 9 bases between them. Here the CDR3 DNA reads TGTGCCAGCAGTTCCCCCCGCGCTGGGGCCAACGTCCTGACTTTC. It encodes CASSSPRAGANVLTF.

J is TRBJ2-5 and V is TRBV28, with D perhaps matching TRBD2 (6 bases). CDR1 is MDHEN and CDR2 is SYDVKM in the germline V gene. V dropped 10 bases and J dropped 2 bases, with 20 bases sitting between them. The CDR3 runs 15 residues. CDR3 residues: CAIGDFWSGQETQYF. CDR3 in DNA: TGTGCCATCGGGGACTTCTGGTCGGGGCAAGAGACCCAGTACTTC.

J is TRBJ2-5 and V is TRBV5-1, with 7 bases lining up with TRBD1. Germline CDR1 and CDR2: SGHRS and YFSETQ. V lost 4 bases, J lost 2 bases, and 8 bases stayed unmatched. There are 15 residues in the CDR3. Here the CDR3 reads CASSLPGTAQETQYF. In DNA form, the CDR3 reads TGCGCCAGCAGCCTGCCAGGGACAGCGCAAGAGACCCAGTACTTC.

The rearrangement uses TRBV5-1 and TRBJ2-7, with TRBD2 identical over 7 bases. This CDR3 contains 17 residues. Germline V gives CDR1 SGHRS, CDR2 YFSETQ. V was clipped by 4 bases and J by 2 bases; unmatched bases: 15. CDR3 nucleotide sequence: TGCGCCAGCAGCCCGGCCCACACAGCGGGATTACCCTACGAGCAGTACTTC. It yields the protein CASSPAHTAGLPYEQYF.

J is TRBJ2-4 and V is TRBV19; D is perhaps TRBD1 or TRBD2 (5 bases each). Trimming cost V 5 bases and J 4 bases, with 18 bases left between them. The CDR3 is 16 amino acids. The germline CDR1 and CDR2 sequences are LNHDA and SQIVND (reference sequence). The CDR3 spells CASSPLRQGAKNIQYF. The CDR3 DNA reads TGTGCCAGTAGTCCTCTCCGCCAGGGAGCAAAAAACATTCAGTACTTC. Filled out from reference TRBV19 and TRBJ2-4, the complete variable domain reads DGGITQSPKYLFRKEGQNVTLSCEQNLNHDAMYWYRQDPGQGLRLIYYSQIVNDFQKGDIAEGYSVSREKKESFPLTVTSAQKNPTAFYLCASSPLRQGAKNIQYFGAGTRLSVL.

This chain connects TRBV7-9 to TRBJ2-5, with D uncertain. This CDR3 is 15 amino acids long. The germline CDR1 and CDR2 sequences are SEHNR and FQNEAQ (reference sequence). With 0 bases removed from V and 0 bases from J, the gap between germline ends came to 8 bases. CDR3 loop: CASSLAGQYQETQYF. The DNA for the CDR3 is TGTGCCAGCAGCTTAGCCGGGCAGTACCAAGAGACCCAGTACTTC. Full variable domain (missing parts from reference TRBV7-9 and TRBJ2-5): DTGVSQNPRHKITKRGQNVTFRCDPISEHNRLYWYRQTLGQGPEFLTYFQNEAQLEKSRLLSDRFSAERPKGSFSTLEIQRTEQGDSAMYLCASSLAGQYQETQYFGPGTRLLVL.

The CDR3 nucleotides are TGTGCCAGCAGTTACCTTAGCGGGAGGATAGAGACCCAGTACTTC. It is translated as CASSYLSGRIETQYF. The V call is TRBV6-6, the J call TRBJ2-5; 10 positions match TRBD2. The CDR3 loop spans 15 amino acids. The J segment lost 4 bases and the V segment lost 2 bases, leaving 4 bases of the junction unmatched. The V gene's germline CDR1 is MNHNY and CDR2 SVGAGI (reference sequence).

This clone was counted between two and nine times. The chain employs TRBV11-3 and TRBJ1-1; tentatively, D is TRBD1 (5 bases). The germline V gene encodes CDR1 SGHNT and CDR2 YENEEA. Trimming left V 3 bases short and J 4 bases short, with 9 bases between. The CDR3 sequence is 13 residues long. Here the CDR3 DNA reads TGTGCCAGCAGCTTCACAGGTACCACTGAAGCTTTCTTT. Its protein is CASSFTGTTEAFF. Variable domain in full (rest from reference TRBV11-3 and TRBJ1-1): EAGVVQSPRYKIIEKKQPVAFWCNPISGHNTLYWYLQNLGQGPELLIRYENEEAVDDSQLPKDRFSAERLKGVDSTLKIQPAELGDSAVYLCASSFTGTTEAFFGQGTRLTVV.